This is a list of T cell receptor beta chains from one sample in a study of CXCR3-negative and CXCR3-positive naive CD8 T cells. TCRdb reprocessed the 5' RACE reads, keeping one entry per CDR3 protein, no DNA. The table for this sample gives 50,000 to 75,000 distinct CDR3 sequences. Sequencing was done on a sample of naive CXCR3- CD8+ T cells from blood. These receptors were taken from a human donor in good health. Some clones in this sample may be carry-over from other donors' samples. Each CDR3 is given with its conserved first and last residue. The order of the fields is V gene, J gene, CDR3 protein.

TRBV7-8	TRBJ2-7	CASSLSQTYEQYF
TRBV7-9	TRBJ2-2	CSAHLANTGELFF
TRBV28	TRBJ2-3	CASTPVGGGPDTQYF
TRBV29-1	TRBJ2-3	CSVHGTRTDTQYF
TRBV29-1	TRBJ2-5	CSVEALGGTDALQETQYF
TRBV20-1	TRBJ2-7	CSARDWTGITYEQYF
TRBV7-9	TRBJ2-7	CASRSSGTSVSYEQYF
TRBV23-1	TRBJ2-2	CASSQLRAPRRNTGELFF
TRBV7-2	TRBJ2-7	CASSLARQGHPPYEQYF
TRBV20-1	TRBJ1-1	CSASTGPEGVNTEAFF
TRBV7-3	TRBJ2-1	CASSSGGGRNEQFF
TRBV7-9	TRBJ2-7	CASSSTSGGYLGLLYEQYF
TRBV6-2/TRBV6-3	TRBJ2-5	CASSPSLGATYQETQYF
TRBV13	TRBJ2-7	CASSPAPYEQYF
TRBV4-1	TRBJ2-1	CASSQGGEYNEQFF
TRBV7-3	TRBJ1-1	CASSFLRRGATEAFF
TRBV19	TRBJ2-2	CASSSGGTGELFF
TRBV7-7	TRBJ2-5	CASSSGLAQETQYF
TRBV21-1	TRBJ1-1	CASSNGGGGFPEAFF
TRBV29-1	TRBJ1-1	CSVELQGLGAFF
TRBV4-1	TRBJ2-7	CASSQDLGDYSFEQYF
TRBV4-2	TRBJ1-5	CASSQGAGQPQHF
TRBV19	TRBJ1-1	CASSILVTRQGLPNTEAFF
TRBV5-1	TRBJ1-6	CASSLEGRGIDNSPLHF
TRBV7-9	TRBJ1-1	CASSPKAAPEAFF
TRBV7-8	TRBJ2-5	CASSLRRGAQSSRDRGRPQYF
TRBV7-9	TRBJ2-1	CASSNPGTGILNEQFF
TRBV7-9	TRBJ2-7	CASSFGLFSYEQYF
TRBV14	TRBJ2-3	CASSQGLGGGAATQYF
TRBV2	TRBJ2-1	CASSEDGTGISNEQFF
TRBV27	TRBJ1-3	CASSPYDRGVSGNTIYF
TRBV20-1	TRBJ2-7	CSAREEFIGQGAYYEQYF
TRBV14	TRBJ2-1	CASSHPRVDAYNEQFF
TRBV29-1	TRBJ1-1	CSVEEGGTEAFF
TRBV20-1	TRBJ2-7	CSATHTGSYEQYF
TRBV27	TRBJ2-1	CASSLRLAGGRDEQFF
TRBV15	TRBJ2-2	CATSRGSGTGELFF
TRBV3-1	TRBJ2-7	CASSQWRAYEQYF
TRBV25-1	TRBJ2-3	CASGGDSTDTQYF
TRBV5-6	TRBJ2-3	CASSQVSGVTDRASDTQYF
TRBV4-3	TRBJ1-2	CASSQGEANYGYTF
TRBV11-1	TRBJ2-1	CASSLALGQVYNEQFF
TRBV29-1	TRBJ1-2	CSVPGGAGVGYTF